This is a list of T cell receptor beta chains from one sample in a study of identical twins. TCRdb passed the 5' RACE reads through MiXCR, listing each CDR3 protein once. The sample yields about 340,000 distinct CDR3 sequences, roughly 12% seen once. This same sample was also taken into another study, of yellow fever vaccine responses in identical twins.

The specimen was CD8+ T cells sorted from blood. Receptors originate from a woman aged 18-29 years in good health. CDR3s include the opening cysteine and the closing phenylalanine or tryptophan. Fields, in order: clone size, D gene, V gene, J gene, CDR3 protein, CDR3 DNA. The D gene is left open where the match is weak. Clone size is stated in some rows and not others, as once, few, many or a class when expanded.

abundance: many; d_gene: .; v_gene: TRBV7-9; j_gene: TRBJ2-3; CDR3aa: CASSSYNTDTQYF; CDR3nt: TGTGCCAGCAGCAGCTACAACACAGATACGCAGTATTTT
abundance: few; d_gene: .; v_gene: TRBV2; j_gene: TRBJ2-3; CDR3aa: CASTGTDTQYF; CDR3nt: TGTGCCAGCACAGGAACAGATACGCAGTATTTT
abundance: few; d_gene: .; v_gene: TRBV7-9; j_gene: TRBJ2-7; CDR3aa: CASSLHDSYEQYF; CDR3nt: TGTGCCAGCAGCCTGCACGATAGCTACGAGCAGTACTTC
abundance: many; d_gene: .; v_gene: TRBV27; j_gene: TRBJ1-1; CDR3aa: CASSSGIGTEAFF; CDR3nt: TGTGCCAGCAGTTCAGGGATTGGGACTGAAGCTTTCTTT
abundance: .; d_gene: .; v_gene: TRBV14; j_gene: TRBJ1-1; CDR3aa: CASSQHEGTAEAFF; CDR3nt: TGTGCCAGCAGCCAACACGAGGGGACCGCTGAAGCTTTCTTT
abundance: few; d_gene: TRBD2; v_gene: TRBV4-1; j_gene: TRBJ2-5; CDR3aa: CASSLRLAGVVWAETQYF; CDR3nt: TGCGCCAGCAGCCTTAGACTAGCGGGGGTTGTGTGGGCAGAGACCCAGTACTTC
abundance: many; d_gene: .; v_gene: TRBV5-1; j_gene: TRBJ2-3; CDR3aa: CASSLDGTQYF; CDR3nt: TGTGCCAGCAGTTTAGATGGTACGCAGTATTTT
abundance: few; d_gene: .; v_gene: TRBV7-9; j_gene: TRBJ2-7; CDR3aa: CASSGPRSREAYEQYF; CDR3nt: TGTGCCAGCAGCGGCCCTCGGAGCAGGGAGGCCTACGAGCAGTACTTC
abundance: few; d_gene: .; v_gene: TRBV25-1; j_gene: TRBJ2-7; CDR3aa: CASRERYSYEQYF; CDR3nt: TGTGCCAGCAGGGAGAGGTACAGCTACGAGCAGTACTTC
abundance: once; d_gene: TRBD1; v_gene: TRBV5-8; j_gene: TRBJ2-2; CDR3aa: CASSIPGTGFLTGELLF; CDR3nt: TGTGCCAGCAGCATACCGGGGACAGGGTTTCTCACCGGGGAGCTGTTATTT
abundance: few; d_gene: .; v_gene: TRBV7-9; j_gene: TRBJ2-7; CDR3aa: CASSLSGGRYEQYF; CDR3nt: TGTGCCAGCAGCTTATCTGGAGGCCGTTACGAGCAGTACTTC
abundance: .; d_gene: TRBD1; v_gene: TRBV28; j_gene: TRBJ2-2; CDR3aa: CASSPGTGSSPETGELFF; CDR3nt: TGTGCCAGCAGCCCAGGGACAGGATCTTCCCCGGAAACCGGGGAGCTGTTTTTT
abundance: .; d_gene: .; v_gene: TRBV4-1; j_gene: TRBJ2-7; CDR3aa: CASSQDLNPWEQYF; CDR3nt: TGCGCCAGCAGCCAAGACCTAAACCCTTGGGAGCAGTACTTC
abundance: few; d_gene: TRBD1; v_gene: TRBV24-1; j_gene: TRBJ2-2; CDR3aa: CATSDFRADRGLTGELFF; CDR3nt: TGTGCCACCAGTGATTTTAGGGCGGACAGGGGGCTTACCGGGGAGCTGTTTTTT
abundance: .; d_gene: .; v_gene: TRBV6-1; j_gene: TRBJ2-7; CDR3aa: CASSLRDSTYEQYF; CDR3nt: TGTGCCAGCAGCCTCCGGGACTCCACCTACGAGCAGTACTTC
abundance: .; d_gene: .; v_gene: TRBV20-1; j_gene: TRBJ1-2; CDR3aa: CRSPDTHGYTF; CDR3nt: TGCAGGTCACCCGACACTCATGGCTACACCTTC
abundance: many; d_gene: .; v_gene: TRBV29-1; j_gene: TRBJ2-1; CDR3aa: CSVEGFRGESSYNEQFF; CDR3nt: TGCAGCGTTGAAGGATTCAGGGGGGAGAGCTCCTACAATGAGCAGTTCTTC
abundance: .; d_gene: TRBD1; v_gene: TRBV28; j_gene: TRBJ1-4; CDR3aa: CASSGRGQGLEKLFF; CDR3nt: TGTGCCAGCAGTGGACGGGGACAGGGCCTTGAAAAACTGTTTTTT
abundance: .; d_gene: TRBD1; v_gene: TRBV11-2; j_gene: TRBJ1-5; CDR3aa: CASSRGQGGSSNQPQHF; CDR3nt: TGTGCCAGCAGCCGAGGACAGGGAGGCTCTAGCAATCAGCCCCAGCATTTT
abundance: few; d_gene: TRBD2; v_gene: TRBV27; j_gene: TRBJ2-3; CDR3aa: CASSLVGGGDTQYF; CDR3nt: TGTGCCAGCAGTTTAGTGGGGGGAGGGGATACGCAGTATTTT
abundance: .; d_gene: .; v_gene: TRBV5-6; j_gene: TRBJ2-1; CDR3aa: CASSPRQVWNEQFF; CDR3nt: TGTGCCAGCAGCCCGAGACAGGTATGGAATGAGCAGTTCTTC
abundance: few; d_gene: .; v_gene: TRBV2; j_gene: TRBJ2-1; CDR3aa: CASSDSGDSYNEQFF; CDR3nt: TGTGCCAGCAGTGACAGCGGAGACTCCTACAATGAGCAGTTCTTC
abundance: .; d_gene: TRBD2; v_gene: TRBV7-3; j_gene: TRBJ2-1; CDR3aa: CASSLHLGLAGDNEQFF; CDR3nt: TGTGCCAGCAGCTTACACTTAGGACTAGCGGGAGACAATGAGCAGTTCTTC
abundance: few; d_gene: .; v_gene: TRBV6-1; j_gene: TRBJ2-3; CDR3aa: CASRTGPGDTQYF; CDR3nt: TGTGCCAGCAGAACAGGACCGGGGGATACGCAGTATTTT
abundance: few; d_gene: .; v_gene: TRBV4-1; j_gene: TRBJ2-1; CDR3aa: CASSQEKGNEQFF; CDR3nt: TGCGCCAGCAGCCAAGAAAAGGGGAATGAGCAGTTCTTC
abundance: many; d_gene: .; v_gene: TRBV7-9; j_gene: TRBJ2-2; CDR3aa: CASDSPMWGAGELFF; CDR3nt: TGTGCCAGCGACTCCCCAATGTGGGGGGCCGGGGAGCTGTTTTTT
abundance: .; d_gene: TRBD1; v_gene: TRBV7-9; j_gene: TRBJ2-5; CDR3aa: CASSPRTGPNFGTQYF; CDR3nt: TGTGCCAGCAGCCCACGGACAGGGCCCAACTTCGGGACCCAGTACTTC
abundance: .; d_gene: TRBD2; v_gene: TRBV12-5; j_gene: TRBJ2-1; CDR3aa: CASGSPGGGRVKEQFF; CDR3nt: TGTGCTAGTGGTTCCCCCGGGGGGGGGCGCGTAAAGGAGCAGTTCTTC
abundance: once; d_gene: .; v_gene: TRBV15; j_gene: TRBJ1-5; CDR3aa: CATSGPGPNQPQHF; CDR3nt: TGTGCCACCAGCGGTCCGGGGCCTAATCAGCCCCAGCATTTT